The clone carrying this T cell receptor (beta chain) was observed a few times. Its antigen is not identified. TCRdb re-derived calls from the reads in MiXCR, one entry per CDR3 protein. The sample consists of 200,000 or so distinct CDR3 sequences, under 25% of them appearing once. The data originate from a study of T cell repertoires in cytomegalovirus infection. Study-wide results and caveats: HLA-C-restricted TCR beta clonotypes specific for CMV led the ex vivo response.

The CDR3 has 15 amino acids. The V end was cut by 1 base, the J end by 6 bases, with 15 bases between. CDR1 is SGHTA and CDR2 is FQGNSA in the germline V gene. The clonotype comes from a human donor in good health (CMV status not recorded). Some clones in this sample may be carry-over from other donors' samples. The chain has TRBV7-2 and TRBJ1-1, with a tentative D call TRBD1 (6 bases). The sequencing sample was made of PBMCs. CDR3 loop: CASSLGRRGGSEAFF. As DNA, the CDR3 is TGTGCCAGCAGCTTAGGGAGAAGGGGGGGCTCTGAAGCTTTCTTT.